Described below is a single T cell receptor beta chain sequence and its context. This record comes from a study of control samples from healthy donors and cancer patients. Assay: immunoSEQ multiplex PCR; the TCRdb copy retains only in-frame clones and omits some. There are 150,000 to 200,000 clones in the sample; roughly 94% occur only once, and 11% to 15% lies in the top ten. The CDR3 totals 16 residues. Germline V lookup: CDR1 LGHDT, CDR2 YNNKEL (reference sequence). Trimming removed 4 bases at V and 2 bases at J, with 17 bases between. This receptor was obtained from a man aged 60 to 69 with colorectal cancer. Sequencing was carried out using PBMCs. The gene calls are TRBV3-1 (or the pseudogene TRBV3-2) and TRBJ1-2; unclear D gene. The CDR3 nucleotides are TGTGCCAGCAGCCCGCCCCACTGGGAGGAGAACTATGGCTACACCTTC. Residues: CASSPPHWEENYGYTF.